Presented here are 32 T cell receptor beta chains from one specimen sequenced in a study of tumor-infiltrating lymphocytes in primary liver carcinoma. Production of TCR beta cDNA used approximately 480 ng total RNA together with a constant-region primer. Sequencing libraries for TCR beta derived from three nested multiplex PCR rounds that used slightly modified ARM-PCR. Researchers ran the first two PCR rounds for roughly 11 cycles each with TRBV1-TRBV30 forward primers and a C-beta reverse primer. One entry per CDR3 protein, called by TCRdb with MiXCR from the multiplex PCR reads. Of about 200,000 distinct CDR3 sequences in the sample, around four fifths are singletons; the top ten hold around 18%. Joint extraction of RNA and DNA used roughly 19-32 mg of bulk tissue that was unsorted. Sequenced input: tumor tissue from primary liver carcinoma. All receptors come from a man aged 40-49 years with primary liver carcinoma and hepatitis B virus infection.

The V gene is TRBV5-4, the J gene TRBJ2-3, with 9 bases identical to TRBD2. CDR1 is SGHNT, CDR2 YYREEE, per germline (reference sequence). CDR3 length: 16 residues. The CDR3 reads CANSLLAGGTTDTQYF. The CDR3 region has the DNA TGTGCTAACAGCTTGCTCGCGGGAGGGACCACAGATACGCAGTATTTT. Variable domain in full (rest from reference TRBV5-4 and TRBJ2-3): ETGVTQSPTHLIKTRGQQVTLRCSSQSGHNTVSWYQQALGQGPQFIFQYYREEENGRGNFPPRFSGLQFPNYSSELNVNALELDDSALYLCANSLLAGGTTDTQYFGPGTRLTVL.

This clonotype came up once. The CDR3 loop is CANSRQGAIDTQYF. CDR3 in DNA: TGTGCCAACAGCCGACAGGGGGCTATAGATACGCAGTATTTT. The chain has TRBV12-3 or TRBV12-4 and TRBJ2-3, with 10 nucleotides matching TRBD1. This CDR3 comprises 14 residues. V shed 10 bases, J shed 5 bases, and the junction held 9 bases outside the gene matches.

There are many counts of this clonotype. V usage is TRBV28 and J usage is TRBJ2-3, with TRBD2 matching over 9 bases. V gave up 9 bases and J gave up 0 bases; unmatched junction bases: 7. Germline V gene lookup returns CDR1 MDHEN and CDR2 SYDVKM. The CDR3 loop spans 15 amino acids. CDR3 coding DNA: TGTGCCAGTTCTATAGCGGGAGACAGCACAGATACGCAGTATTTT. It codes for CASSIAGDSTDTQYF.

As concerns this clonotype: One end of the junction is discordant with germline, which a read error may explain. The rearrangement links TRBV10-2 to TRBJ2-7, with D hard to call. This CDR3 has 14 amino acids. Looked up from germline, CDR1 is WSHSY and CDR2 is SAAADI. The CDR3 loop reads CAGSESTGRNEQYF. CDR3 sequence (DNA): TGCGCCGGCAGTGAGTCGACGGGTAGGAACGAGCAGTACTTT.

Points on this clonotype: At one boundary the junction diverges from the germline segment, which might be a read error. The chain couples TRBV11-1 to TRBJ1-1; possibly TRBD1 for D (6 bases). Germline loops: CDR1 SGHAT, CDR2 FQDESV (reference sequence). This CDR3 has 15 residues. The DNA for the CDR3 is TGTACCAGTAGCTTAGCAGGGGCTGGGAACGCTGAAGCTTTCTTT. Residues: CTSSLAGAGNAEAFF.

The chain combines TRBV6-6 with TRBJ2-7; maybe TRBD1 (5 bases). V dropped 2 bases and J dropped 11 bases, with 16 bases sitting between them. The CDR3 totals 13 residues. Germline values: CDR1 MNHNY, CDR2 SVGAGI (reference sequence). This CDR3 is CASSYQGVYDKYF. CDR3 coding DNA: TGTGCCAGCAGTTACCAGGGTGTGTACGATAAGTACTTC.

This clonotype came up a few times. The chain recombines TRBV20-1 with TRBJ2-3; D is ambiguous. V was pared by 3 bases and J by 4 bases, with 11 bases between. The CDR3 is made up of 13 amino acids. The germline gives CDR1 DFQATT, CDR2 SNEGSKA (reference sequence). The DNA for the CDR3 is TGCAGTGCTAGTGTTCCTGGGGCAGATACGCAGTATTTT. Protein: CSASVPGADTQYF.

The gene calls are TRBV29-1 and TRBJ2-7, with D perhaps TRBD1 or TRBD2 (5 bases each). The CDR3 is 13 amino acids. The V end lost 6 bases, the J end lost 7 bases, and 19 bases lay between the germline ends. CDR1 is SQVTM, CDR2 ANQGSEA, per germline. The DNA of the CDR3 is TGCAGCGTAGGGACCTTACCTATCTGGGAGCAGTACTTC. Protein: CSVGTLPIWEQYF.

This clonotype was observed a few times. A much bigger clone sits one base away, suggesting this may be a read error. The chain couples TRBV5-1 to TRBJ2-7, with D possibly TRBD2 on 5 matching bases. Germline V gene lookup returns CDR1 SGHRS and CDR2 YFSETQ. This CDR3 comprises 14 residues. The CDR3 loop is CASSLQSGTYEHYF. The CDR3 DNA reads as TGCGCCAGCAGCTTGCAGAGCGGAACCTACGAGCACTACTTC.

This clonotype was counted a single time. Mismatch with germline at one junction end may stem from a read error. The rearrangement links TRBV12-3 or TRBV12-4 to TRBJ1-5; TRBD1 might be the D (5 bases). This CDR3 spans 17 amino acids. CDR3 region: CASSLEMGLGGNQPQHF. The CDR3 nucleotides read TGTGCCAGCAGTTTAGAGATGGGCTTGGGGGGAAATCAGCCCCAGCACTTT.

This clonotype was seen a handful of times. At one boundary the junction diverges from the germline segment, which might be a read error. The chain uses TRBV6-6 and TRBJ2-7; D could derive from TRBD1 or TRBD2 (5 bases each). Germline V gene sequence: CDR1 MNHNY, CDR2 SVGAGI (reference sequence). This CDR3 has 13 amino acids. The CDR3 coding sequence is TGTGCCGGCAGTTCCGGGACGGCCACCGAACAGTACTTC. Protein product: CAGSSGTATEQYF.

The sample holds a few counts of this clonotype. A read error may explain this, as a much larger clone is one base away. This chain joins TRBV5-6 and TRBJ2-1, with 8 positions matching TRBD2. The germline CDR1 and CDR2 sequences are SGHDT and YYEEEE. The CDR3 consists of 15 residues. This CDR3 is CASNLKREYYNEQFF. The CDR3 DNA follows: TGTGCCAGCAACTTGAAGCGGGAGTACTACAATGAGCAGTTCTTC.

Worth noting for this clonotype: It may be a read error: a sequence one base away is much more abundant. The V gene is TRBV30, the J gene TRBJ2-7, with 7 bases that match TRBD2. The germline gives CDR1 GTSNPN, CDR2 SVGIG (reference sequence). The CDR3 consists of 15 residues. With V trimmed by 2 bases and J by 5 bases, 12 bases remained unmatched. CDR3 DNA: TGTGCCTGGAGTCCTCTAGCGGCAGGGCCCAACGAGCAGTACTTC. Translated, it gives CAWSPLAAGPNEQYF. Looking up the rest from reference TRBV30 and TRBJ2-7 gives the full variable domain: SQTIHQWPATLVQPVGSPLSLECTVEGTSNPNLYWYRQAAGRGLQLLFYSVGIGQISSEVPQNLSASRPQDRQFILSSKKLLLSDSGFYLCAWSPLAAGPNEQYFGPGTRLTVT.

The J gene is TRBJ2-3, the V gene TRBV11-2, with D unclear. Germline V lookup: CDR1 SGHAT, CDR2 FQNNGV. Trimming removed 2 bases at V and 0 bases at J, with 15 bases between. The CDR3 totals 17 residues. The CDR3 nucleotides are TGTGCCAGCAGCTTAAAACCGGGTGTGACTAGCACAGATACGCAGTATTTT. It encodes CASSLKPGVTSTDTQYF.

As concerns this clonotype: At one boundary the junction diverges from the germline segment, which might be a read error. The gene calls are TRBV6-5 and TRBJ1-2; TRBD1 is a possible D gene (5 bases). Germline CDR1 and CDR2: MNHEY and SVGAGI. This CDR3 has 12 amino acids. CDR3 region: CASRDTGGGYIF. The CDR3 nucleotides are TGTGCCAGCAGAGACACAGGAGGAGGCTACATCTTC.

In its sample, this clonotype was seen once. Mismatch with germline at one junction end may stem from a read error. The DNA of the CDR3 is TGTACCAGCAGATTAGATGAACTAGCGGGAGAGACCCAGTACTTC. It encodes CTSRLDELAGETQYF. The chain combines TRBV7-9 with TRBJ2-5, with TRBD2 matching over 9 bases. This CDR3 has 15 amino acids. Germline assignment: CDR1 SEHNR and CDR2 FQNEAQ (reference sequence).

Concerning this clonotype: This is likely a read error, given that the CDR3 carries no conserved phenylalanine or tryptophan at its end. The chain combines TRBV12-3 or TRBV12-4 with TRBJ2-5; unclear D gene. V was trimmed by 4 bases and J by 5 bases, leaving 14 bases between them. The CDR3 extends over 14 amino acids. The CDR3 nucleotides are TGTGCCAGCAGTTCAGAGCATACTGGGGAGACCCAGTACTTA. Protein sequence: CASSSEHTGETQYL.

On this clonotype: One end of the junction varies from germline; a read error may be responsible. The chain combines TRBV4-3 with TRBJ2-1, with D perhaps TRBD2 (5 bases). Germline loops: CDR1 LGHNA, CDR2 YSLEER. This CDR3 contains 13 residues. This CDR3 is CASTQEGWDERFF. CDR3 nucleotides: TGCGCCAGCACCCAAGAGGGATGGGATGAGCGGTTCTTC.

About this clonotype: The junction departs from the called germline gene at one end, perhaps through a read error. The CDR3 protein is CASSPESGWGTEVFF. CDR3 bases: TGTGCCAGCAGCCCAGAATCCGGTTGGGGCACTGAAGTTTTCTTT. V is TRBV11-1 and J is TRBJ1-1; D possibly corresponds to TRBD1 (5 bases). The germline V gene encodes CDR1 SGHAT and CDR2 FQDESV (reference sequence). The CDR3 sequence is 15 residues long.

Turning to this clonotype: A junction boundary mismatches the germline segment, possibly from a read error. This chain connects TRBV29-1 to TRBJ2-5; 7 nucleotides match TRBD2. The CDR3 extends over 15 amino acids. Germline CDR1 SQVTM, CDR2 ANQGSEA. The CDR3 DNA follows: TGCAGCGTTGAGGGATCCGGGAGGCTCCAAGAGGCCCAGTACTTC. Residues: CSVEGSGRLQEAQYF. The entire variable domain, with the rest obtained from reference TRBV29-1 and TRBJ2-5, is as follows: SAVISQKPSRDICQRGTSLTIQCQVDSQVTMMFWYRQQPGQSLTLIATANQGSEATYESGFVIDKFPISRPNLTFSTLTVSNMSPEDSSIYLCSVEGSGRLQEAQYFGPGTRLLVL.

With respect to this clonotype: Likely a read error: the CDR3 ends without its conserved phenylalanine or tryptophan. This chain links TRBV10-3 with TRBJ2-2; possible D gene TRBD2, 6 bases. Germline V CDR1 and CDR2: ENHRY, SYGVKD. V was pared by 7 bases and J by 2 bases, with 11 bases between. The CDR3 runs 14 residues. CDR3 sequence reads: CAINGGINTGELFL. The CDR3 DNA follows: TGTGCCATCAATGGGGGGATAAACACCGGGGAGCTGTTTCTT.

Comments on this clonotype: Its ends do not fully match the called genes, so a read error is possible. The chain is built from TRBV6-1 and TRBJ2-6; D may match TRBD1 or TRBD2 (5 bases each). Per the germline V gene, CDR1 is MNHNS and CDR2 is SASEGT. CDR3 size: 15 residues. CDR3 loop: CANSPRGAGTNVLTF. CDR3 DNA: TGTGCCAACAGTCCCCGAGGGGCTGGGACCAACGTCCTGACTTTC.

This chain links TRBV28 with TRBJ2-7, with 7 bases fitting TRBD2. The CDR3 contains 15 residues. V lost 8 bases to trimming and J lost 7 bases; unmatched junction nucleotides: 17. Germline CDR1 MDHEN, CDR2 SYDVKM. The DNA of the CDR3 is TGTGCCAGCGGGCTCCCTCCGGCGGGAGAAAGGGAGCAGTACTTC. It specifies CASGLPPAGEREQYF.

This clonotype was detected ten times or more. The chain employs TRBV10-2 and TRBJ2-1; no reliable D call. V lost 6 bases, J lost 4 bases, and 7 bases lay in between. The CDR3 length is 12 residues. Looked up from germline, CDR1 is WSHSY and CDR2 is SAAADI. CDR3 amino acids: CASSHGYNEQFF. In DNA, the CDR3 is TGCGCCAGCAGCCACGGGTACAATGAGCAGTTCTTC.

In regard to this clonotype: Its ends do not fully match the called genes, so a read error is possible. This chain connects TRBV29-1 to TRBJ1-5; D is perhaps TRBD1 (6 bases). The CDR3 consists of 13 residues. The germline gives CDR1 SQVTM, CDR2 ANQGSEA. CDR3 nucleotides: TGCAGTGCTGTCGGACAGATCAATCAGCCTCAGCATTTT. Its translation is CSAVGQINQPQHF.

Worth noting for this clonotype: Sequence at one end of the junction differs from germline and may be a read error. The CDR3 nucleotides read TGCAGCGTTAATAAAGTAAACATTCAATACTTC. Translated, it gives CSVNKVNIQYF. This chain links TRBV29-1 with TRBJ2-4; D gene unclear. This CDR3 spans 11 amino acids. CDR1 is SQVTM, CDR2 ANQGSEA, per germline. The full variable domain, completed using reference TRBV29-1 and TRBJ2-4, is SAVISQKPSRDICQRGTSLTIQCQVDSQVTMMFWYRQQPGQSLTLIATANQGSEATYESGFVIDKFPISRPNLTFSTLTVSNMSPEDSSIYLCSVNKVNIQYFGAGTRLSVL.

The chain links TRBV6-2 or TRBV6-3 to TRBJ1-5; 8 bases fit TRBD1. Germline V gives CDR1 MNHEY, CDR2 SVGEGT. V shed 6 bases and J 6 bases; nucleotides not matched to a gene: 13. The CDR3 has 16 amino acids. The CDR3 here is CASSSGDRQRGQPQHF. The CDR3 nucleotides read TGTGCCAGCAGCTCGGGGGACAGGCAACGAGGTCAGCCCCAGCATTTT.

Note on this clonotype: A read error may produce the germline difference seen at one junction end. The chain carries TRBV6-2 or TRBV6-3 and TRBJ2-7; 7 bases line up with TRBD1. The CDR3 length is 13 residues. From germline, CDR1 is MNHEY and CDR2 SVGEGT. In DNA, the CDR3 is TGTGCCGACAGCCCTACAGGGGCCTACGAGCAATACTTC. This codes for CADSPTGAYEQYF.

As regards this clonotype: This may stem from a read error, because a much larger clone lies one nucleotide away. A read error is likely, as this CDR3 ends without the conserved phenylalanine or tryptophan. The chain employs TRBV9 and TRBJ2-1; 8 nucleotides line up with TRBD1. V shed 6 bases and J 8 bases; nucleotides not matched to a gene: 13. The germline CDR1 and CDR2 sequences are SGDLS and YYNGEE. This CDR3 spans 15 amino acids. The CDR3 sequence: CASTRGTGGSDEQFL. The CDR3 DNA sequence: TGTGCCAGCACCCGCGGGACAGGTGGTAGTGATGAGCAGTTCCTC.

On this clonotype itself: One end of the junction is discordant with germline, which a read error may explain. The V and J genes are TRBV12-5 and TRBJ2-3, with D possibly matching TRBD2 (5 bases). Germline CDR1 and CDR2: LGHNT and FRNRAP. The CDR3 has 16 amino acids. The CDR3 protein is CVSGLTNGISLGTQCF. As DNA, the CDR3 is TGTGTTAGTGGTCTAACTAACGGGATCTCTTTGGGTACGCAGTGTTTT.

In regard to this clonotype: The junction differs from germline at one of its ends, possibly a read error. V gene TRBV7-9 combines with J gene TRBJ2-7, with TRBD2 identical over 7 bases. This CDR3 is built from 12 residues. CDR1 and CDR2 from the germline V gene are SEHNR and FQNEAQ (reference sequence). The CDR3, as DNA: TGTGCCAGCAGATGGGCGGGGGACGAGCATTACTTC. Amino acids: CASRWAGDEHYF.

In its sample, this clonotype was seen once. Relative to the germline gene, one junction end is altered; a read error may explain this. The chain employs TRBV6-2 or TRBV6-3 and TRBJ2-7, with D possibly being TRBD1 (6 bases). This CDR3 region has 12 residues. Germline CDR1 is MNHEY and CDR2 is SVGEGT. The CDR3 DNA sequence: TGTGCCAGCAGATCAGGGGTCAACGAGCAATACTTC. Its translation is CASRSGVNEQYF.